This is a list of T cell receptor beta chains from one sample in a study of cytomegalovirus exposure and HLA in healthy donors. Sequencing used immunoSEQ multiplex PCR; TCRdb keeps in-frame clones, though not all of them. This table has roughly 100,000 clones, about 88% appearing once. Sequenced: PBMCs. These receptors all stem from a woman aged 18 to 35 in good health and CMV-seropositive. Each CDR3 is given with its conserved first and last residue. D genes are given only for firm matches. A clone size is listed for some rows: how often the clone was seen (once, few, many), or a class if it is expanded.

TRBV6-5	NA	NA	TRBJ1-6	CASRSRTDGISPLHF	TGTGCCAGCAGATCCCGGACAGACGGGATATCACCCCTCCACTTT
TRBV20-1	TRBD1	NA	TRBJ1-1	CSAGTADEAFF	TGCAGTGCTGGGACAGCCGATGAAGCTTTCTTT
TRBV5-4	TRBD1	NA	TRBJ1-1	CASSPYRQGGTEAFF	TGTGCCAGCAGCCCATATCGACAGGGAGGCACTGAAGCTTTCTTT
TRBV2	NA	many	TRBJ1-1	CARGASNTEAFF	TGTGCCAGAGGGGCATCGAACACTGAAGCTTTCTTT
TRBV7-6	NA	once	TRBJ2-7	CASSLGQGLNEQYF	TGTGCCAGCAGCTTAGGCCAGGGGCTTAACGAGCAGTACTTC
TRBV10-3	TRBD2	NA	TRBJ2-3	CATLTSGGTDTQYF	TGTGCCACCTTAACTAGCGGGGGCACAGATACGCAGTATTTT
TRBV5-1	TRBD1	NA	TRBJ2-1	CASSLETGGWNEQFF	TGCGCCAGCAGCTTGGAGACAGGGGGCTGGAATGAGCAGTTCTTC
TRBV28	NA	NA	TRBJ1-2	CASRATDRTYGYTF	TGTGCCAGCAGGGCCACAGACCGAACTTATGGCTACACCTTC
TRBV6-5	TRBD1	NA	TRBJ1-2	CASSYETGSRGYTF	TGTGCCAGCAGTTACGAGACAGGGTCGCGGGGCTACACCTTC
TRBV6-5	NA	NA	TRBJ1-3	CASSHGGNTIYF	TGTGCCAGCAGTCACGGGGGGAACACCATATATTTT
TRBV2	TRBD1	NA	TRBJ1-6	CASSTGGSRYNSPLHF	TGTGCCAGCAGCACAGGGGGGTCCAGGTATAATTCACCCCTCCACTTT
TRBV7-8	NA	few	TRBJ1-6	CASSYGSSYNSPLHF	TGTGCCAGCAGCTACGGGAGCTCCTATAATTCACCCCTCCACTTT
TRBV6-5	NA	NA	TRBJ2-7	CASSYSGTSSSYEQYF	TGTGCCAGCAGTTACTCCGGGACATCCAGCTCCTACGAGCAGTACTTC
TRBV6-1	TRBD2	NA	TRBJ2-1	CASSGSGGADEQFF	TGTGCCAGCAGTGGTAGCGGGGGGGCCGATGAGCAGTTCTTC
TRBV9	NA	NA	TRBJ2-3	CASSVGGEADTQYF	TGTGCCAGCAGCGTAGGAGGGGAGGCAGATACGCAGTATTTT
TRBV5-1	TRBD1	NA	TRBJ2-7	CASSPPGQGYEQYF	TGCGCCAGCAGCCCCCCGGGACAGGGCTACGAGCAGTACTTC
TRBV7-2	NA	NA	TRBJ1-1	CASSLSRGTEAFF	TGTGCCAGCAGCTTGAGCAGGGGCACTGAAGCTTTCTTT
TRBV5-6	NA	NA	TRBJ2-7	CASSLVAGRPSYEQYF	TGTGCCAGCAGCTTGGTTGCGGGACGTCCATCTTACGAGCAGTACTTC
TRBV7-6	NA	NA	TRBJ2-1	CASSLVHSEQFF	TGTGCCAGCAGCTTAGTCCACAGCGAGCAGTTCTTC
TRBV6-5	TRBD1	NA	TRBJ1-2	CASCQQGKNGYTF	TGTGCCAGCTGCCAACAGGGGAAAAATGGCTACACCTTC
TRBV27	TRBD1	NA	TRBJ1-5	CASSSLFQGANQPQHF	TGTGCCAGCAGTTCCCTCTTCCAGGGGGCAAATCAGCCCCAGCATTTT
TRBV6-6	TRBD2	NA	TRBJ2-3	CASSPIGGATDTQYF	TGTGCCAGCAGTCCTATCGGGGGGGCCACAGATACGCAGTATTTT
TRBV7-6	TRBD1	few	TRBJ2-2	CASTRQGNTGELFF	TGTGCCAGCACCCGACAGGGAAATACCGGGGAGCTGTTTTTT
TRBV10-1	TRBD1	few	TRBJ2-1	CASSDQGDTGRYNEQFF	TGCGCCAGCAGTGATCAGGGGGATACTGGAAGATACAATGAGCAGTTCTTC
TRBV2	NA	NA	TRBJ2-3	CASSEGRGSTDTQYF	TGTGCCAGCAGTGAAGGCCGGGGGAGCACAGATACGCAGTATTTT
TRBV7-9	TRBD1	NA	TRBJ2-7	CASSGPWTGNEQYF	TGTGCCAGCAGCGGTCCGTGGACAGGCAACGAGCAGTACTTC
TRBV4-1	TRBD1	once	TRBJ1-6	CASSQDLGTGPGSPLHF	TGCGCCAGCAGCCAAGATCTAGGGACAGGGCCAGGTTCACCCCTCCACTTT
TRBV28	TRBD1	NA	TRBJ1-2	CASSNRQGGYGYTF	TGTGCCAGCAGCAATAGACAGGGGGGCTATGGCTACACCTTC
TRBV7-9	NA	NA	TRBJ1-2	CATRLDSNYGYTF	TGTGCCACCCGATTGGACAGTAACTATGGCTACACCTTC